This T cell receptor beta chain was sequenced for a study of cytomegalovirus exposure and HLA in healthy donors. Background on the study: The study's early data release held roughly 91 million unique TCRs from HLA-typed donors.

Both 60 Vbeta primers and 13 Jbeta primers went into the PCR. The method was immunoSEQ multiplex PCR; TCRdb's version includes in-frame clones alone and lacks a portion of them. This sample has about 85,000 clones, with 75% to 85% found just once. The sequencing sample was made of PBMCs. This clonotype was sampled from a man between 50 and 59 years old in good health and CMV-seropositive.

This CDR3 is CASSGVAYTGELFF. The DNA of the CDR3 is TGTGCCAGCAGTGGTGTAGCGTACACCGGGGAGCTGTTTTTT. V and J are TRBV2 and TRBJ2-2; tentatively, D is TRBD2 (5 bases). The CDR3 loop spans 14 amino acids. V was shortened by 4 bases and J by 3 bases, with 9 bases between the two germline ends. The V gene's germline CDR1 is SNHLY and CDR2 FYNNEI. Together with reference TRBV2 and TRBJ2-2, the CDR3 gives the full variable domain: EPEVTQTPSHQVTQMGQEVILRCVPISNHLYFYWYRQILGQKVEFLVSFYNNEISEKSEIFDDQFSVERPDGSNFTLKIRSTKLEDSAMYFCASSGVAYTGELFFGEGSRLTVL.